The rows below give T cell receptor beta chains drawn from one sample of a study of T cell changes during pregnancy in multiple sclerosis. The data were produced by immunoSEQ multiplex PCR, yet TCRdb's version contains in-frame clones alone and is incomplete. The sample consists of over 90,000 clones, approximately 93% of them appearing once. This specimen was peripheral blood, taken after pregnancy. The receptors derive from a female donor with multiple sclerosis, enrolled in a pregnancy study. Both conserved end residues are part of each CDR3. A D gene is named only where the DNA matches it firmly. Some rows mark clone size as missing; the rest say once, few, many or name a class of expanded clone.

- - TRBJ2-5 TRBV11-1 CASSSRPLETQYF TGTGCCAGCAGTTCTAGACCACTGGAGACCCAGTACTTC
- TRBD1 TRBJ2-5 TRBV11-3 CASSLRTGPQETQYF TGTGCCAGCAGCCTAAGGACAGGGCCGCAAGAGACCCAGTACTTC
- TRBD1 TRBJ2-7 TRBV27 CASRDPGQGVHEQYF TGTGCCAGCAGAGATCCGGGACAGGGGGTCCACGAGCAGTACTTC
- TRBD2 TRBJ2-1 TRBV7-9 CASSPLAVSYNEQFF TGTGCCAGCAGCCCTCTAGCGGTATCCTACAATGAGCAGTTCTTC
- - TRBJ2-1 TRBV19 CASSILWSSYNEQFF TGTGCCAGTAGTATCCTCTGGAGCTCCTACAATGAGCAGTTCTTC
- TRBD2 TRBJ2-7 TRBV4-1 CASSQSSGYEQYF TGCGCCAGCAGCCAAAGTAGCGGGTACGAGCAGTACTTC
- - TRBJ1-1 TRBV7-9 CASSFLGGNTEAFF TGTGCCAGCAGCTTCTTAGGGGGGAACACTGAAGCTTTCTTT
once TRBD1 TRBJ1-2 TRBV20-1 CSADRGYLYTF TGCAGTGCCGACAGGGGGTACCTCTACACCTTC
- - TRBJ2-1 TRBV18 CASSPLGAQGRYNEQFF TGTGCCAGCTCACCATTAGGGGCGCAGGGGCGATACAATGAGCAGTTCTTC
- TRBD2 TRBJ2-3 TRBV5-1 CASSLGLAGTDTQYF TGCGCCAGCAGCTTGGGGCTAGCGGGCACAGATACGCAGTATTTT
- - TRBJ1-4 TRBV6-6 CASGAEGEKLFF TGTGCCAGCGGAGCGGAAGGTGAAAAACTGTTTTTT
- - TRBJ1-2 TRBV10-3 CAISDPSKELNGYTF TGTGCCATCAGTGACCCCTCCAAAGAGCTTAATGGCTACACCTTC
- - TRBJ2-3 TRBV9 CASSVAEGAITDTQYF TGTGCCAGCAGCGTAGCCGAAGGGGCCATCACAGATACGCAGTATTTT
- TRBD2 TRBJ2-2 TRBV5-1 CASSFASGSVNGELFF TGCGCCAGCAGCTTTGCAAGCGGGAGCGTTAACGGGGAGCTGTTTTTT
- TRBD2 TRBJ2-7 TRBV28 CASSLSGSRNEQYF TGTGCCAGCAGTTTAAGCGGGAGTAGGAACGAGCAGTACTTC
- TRBD2 TRBJ2-2 TRBV9 CASRPTSGRTSGELFF TGTGCCAGCAGACCTACTAGCGGGAGAACGAGCGGGGAGCTGTTTTTT
- - TRBJ1-2 TRBV5-4 CASSGGVYGYTF TGTGCCAGCAGCGGCGGGGTCTATGGCTACACCTTC
- TRBD1 TRBJ2-1 TRBV10-3 CAISTKSVGTGESLGDEQFF TGTGCCATCAGCACCAAAAGTGTGGGGACAGGGGAATCTCTAGGGGATGAGCAGTTCTTC
- - TRBJ2-5 TRBV7-8 CASSLSGPGETQYF TGTGCCAGCAGCCTAAGCGGGCCCGGGGAGACCCAGTACTTC
- - TRBJ1-1 TRBV6-6 CASSYSGPEAFF TGTGCCAGCAGTTATTCGGGTCCTGAAGCTTTCTTT
- - TRBJ1-1 TRBV19 CASSRTVNTEAFF TGTGCCAGTAGTAGGACAGTGAACACTGAAGCTTTCTTT
- TRBD2 TRBJ2-5 TRBV2 CASSSGLAPETQYF TGTGCCAGCAGTTCAGGACTAGCGCCGGAGACCCAGTACTTC
- TRBD2 TRBJ2-1 TRBV4-1 CASSQGTSPYNEQFF TGCGCCAGCAGCCAAGGGACTAGCCCCTACAATGAGCAGTTCTTC
- - TRBJ2-3 TRBV7-6 CASSSAPRDTQYF TGTGCCAGCAGCTCCGCCCCGAGAGATACGCAGTATTTT
- TRBD2 TRBJ2-3 TRBV10-3 CAISEGGVADTQYF TGTGCCATCAGTGAGGGGGGGGTGGCAGATACGCAGTATTTT
- - TRBJ1-2 TRBV27 CASSFRNQGTYGYTF TGTGCCAGCAGTTTTCGGAACCAGGGGACGTATGGCTACACCTTC
- TRBD1 TRBJ1-2 TRBV7-9 CASSPGQGINYGYTF TGTGCCAGCAGCCCTGGACAGGGGATCAACTATGGCTACACCTTC
- TRBD2 TRBJ2-1 TRBV14 CASSQEDGAGPSFGQSNEQFF TGTGCCAGCAGCCAAGAGGATGGAGCGGGACCCTCGTTTGGCCAATCCAATGAGCAGTTCTTC
once TRBD2 TRBJ2-1 TRBV30 CAWSVASGSVEQFF TGTGCCTGGAGTGTGGCTAGCGGGAGTGTCGAGCAGTTCTTC
- - TRBJ2-2 TRBV7-2 CASSPNSGTFNTGELFF TGTGCCAGCAGCCCCAACTCCGGGACTTTTAACACCGGGGAGCTGTTTTTT
- TRBD2 TRBJ2-5 TRBV27 CASSSRWGGRETQYF TGTGCCAGCAGTTCCCGTTGGGGGGGTAGAGAGACCCAGTACTTC
once - TRBJ2-7 TRBV28 CATEGGADYEQYF TGTGCCACGGAAGGAGGGGCCGACTACGAGCAGTACTTC
- TRBD1 TRBJ2-3 TRBV5-1 CASSLGDRDTDTQYF TGCGCCAGCAGCTTGGGGGACAGAGACACAGATACGCAGTATTTT
- - TRBJ2-7 TRBV5-6 CASSLGGDSYEQYF TGTGCCAGCAGCTTGGGCGGGGACTCCTACGAGCAGTACTTC
- - TRBJ1-4 TRBV25-1 CAGGERGEKLFF TGTGCCGGGGGGGAGCGGGGTGAAAAACTGTTTTTT
- TRBD1 TRBJ2-1 TRBV5-4 CASSPDRDHNEQFF TGTGCCAGCAGCCCGGACAGGGACCACAATGAGCAGTTCTTC
- - TRBJ2-7 TRBV5-4 CASSLIGSRNYEQYF TGTGCCAGCAGCTTGATTGGTAGCCGTAATTACGAGCAGTACTTC
- - TRBJ2-3 TRBV14 CASSFGGQTTGVDTQYF TGTGCCAGCAGCTTCGGTGGACAGACGACGGGCGTGGATACGCAGTATTTT
- - TRBJ1-3 TRBV7-9 CASSLPSGNTIYF TGTGCCAGCAGCCTACCGTCGGGAAACACCATATATTTT